This T cell receptor beta chain derives from a study of blood T cells in healthy people across ages. The study recruited healthy Caucasian donors from Russia who were aged roughly 6 to 95. Study-level results: Unsorted PBMCs prevented conclusive naive versus antigen-experienced comparison. Diversity was higher, and naive CD4+ cells more numerous, in long-lived donors than in aged donors.

A J-beta primer mix and a sample-barcoded 5' primer were used in a second PCR of roughly 7 to 12 cycles. Individual samples furnished no less than 2.5 million CDR3-containing paired-end reads apiece. TCRdb re-called the 5' RACE reads with MiXCR, one entry per CDR3 protein. The repertoire holds 1.5 million to 1.8 million distinct CDR3 sequences, with about 45% as singletons. This clonotype was seen more than once but under ten times. The antigen is not known. This receptor was identified in a woman younger than 35 in good health. The specimen sequenced was blood.

The CDR3 bases are TGTGCCAGCAGCCTGCCCCGGACTAGCGGGAACACAGATACGCAGTATTTT. The encoded protein is CASSLPRTSGNTDTQYF. The J gene is TRBJ2-3, the V gene TRBV7-9; 12 nucleotides agree with TRBD2. The CDR3 consists of 17 residues. The V segment lost 5 bases and the J segment 2 bases; nucleotides outside the gene matches: 8. CDR1 SEHNR and CDR2 FQNEAQ come from the germline V gene (reference sequence). The full variable domain, completed using reference TRBV7-9 and TRBJ2-3, is DTGVSQNPRHKITKRGQNVTFRCDPISEHNRLYWYRQTLGQGPEFLTYFQNEAQLEKSRLLSDRFSAERPKGSFSTLEIQRTEQGDSAMYLCASSLPRTSGNTDTQYFGPGTRLTVL.